This T cell receptor beta chain is from a study of T cells in Graves' hyperthyroidism and ophthalmopathy. Study conclusions and caveats: Appearing also in blood were most of the thyroid clonotypes expanded above 0.001.

Amplification yielded TCR beta CDR3 regions, with RNA transcripts as the source. RT-PCR in the first round (using the HTBI primer set) targeted the TCR CDR3. MiXCR was run by TCRdb on the multiplex PCR reads, yielding one entry per CDR3 protein. The sample lists approximately 510,000 distinct CDR3 sequences, 46% seen once, with 44% in the top ten. Together with thyroid ultrasound, orbital computed tomography, serum thyroxine and TRAb, clinical symptoms were used for diagnoses. This clonotype showed up many times. Its antigen is as yet unknown. V shed 4 bases and J shed 5 bases, with 8 bases lying between them. The CDR3 sequence is 13 residues long. Germline V CDR1 and CDR2: MGHRA, YSYEKL.

The sample comprised peripheral blood or thyroid tissue (not recorded which). The receptor was derived from an adult woman with Graves' disease, either hyperthyroidism or ophthalmopathy (not recorded which). The V and J genes are TRBV4-1 and TRBJ1-4; D is unclear. CDR3 sequence (DNA): TGCGCCAGCAGCCTACAGCAGAATGAAAAACTGTTTTTT. It specifies CASSLQQNEKLFF.